This entry describes one T cell receptor beta chain. No antigen is known for it. This specimen belongs to a study of cytotoxic CD8 clonotypes in ibrutinib-treated CLL. Study summary: In all, roughly 11 patients were relapsed/refractory, approximately 16 were treatment-naive and roughly 18 were IGHV unmutated. Partial responses numbered some 25 and complete responses 2; after a median about 62 months, roughly 15 stayed remitted and 12 progressed. On average, more than 80,000 productive rearrangements and more than 200,000 productive templates per sample. Study-wide findings and caveats: A rise in clonality was seen at ibrutinib response, and a fall back toward baseline was seen at progression.

Produced via immunoSEQ multiplex PCR; TCRdb's table is partial and in-frame only. This repertoire shows approximately 200,000 clones, over 55% found once; its top ten account for roughly 13%. Germline CDR1 SGHNT, CDR2 YYREEE (reference sequence). V was clipped by 0 bases and J by 6 bases, with 15 bases between them. CDR3 length equals 15 residues. The rearrangement joins TRBV5-4 to TRBJ1-2; D is unresolved. The sample in question was PBMCs, obtained after 24 months of ibrutinib treatment. The sequence was obtained from a human donor with chronic lymphocytic leukemia. The CDR3 protein is CASSLGYATGHGYTF. Written as DNA, the CDR3 is TGTGCCAGCAGCTTGGGGTACGCGACTGGGCATGGCTACACCTTC. Based on the CDR3 plus reference TRBV5-4 and TRBJ1-2, the full variable domain is ETGVTQSPTHLIKTRGQQVTLRCSSQSGHNTVSWYQQALGQGPQFIFQYYREEENGRGNFPPRFSGLQFPNYSSELNVNALELDDSALYLCASSLGYATGHGYTFGSGTRLTVV.